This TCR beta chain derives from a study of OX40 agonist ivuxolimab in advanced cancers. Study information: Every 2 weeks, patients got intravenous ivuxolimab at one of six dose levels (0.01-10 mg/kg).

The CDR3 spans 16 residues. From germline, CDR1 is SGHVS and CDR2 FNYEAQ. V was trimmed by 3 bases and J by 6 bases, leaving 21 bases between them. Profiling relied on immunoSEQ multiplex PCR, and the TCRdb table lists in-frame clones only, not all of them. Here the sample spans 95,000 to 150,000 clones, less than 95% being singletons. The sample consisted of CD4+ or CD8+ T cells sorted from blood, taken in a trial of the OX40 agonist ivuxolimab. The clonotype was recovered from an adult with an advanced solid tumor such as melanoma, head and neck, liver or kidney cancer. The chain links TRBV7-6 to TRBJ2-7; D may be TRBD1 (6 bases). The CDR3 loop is CASSFLSGAQVGEQYF. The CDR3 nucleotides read TGTGCCAGCAGCTTCCTGTCAGGGGCTCAGGTCGGCGAGCAGTACTTC. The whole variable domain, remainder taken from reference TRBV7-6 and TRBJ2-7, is GAGVSQSPRYKVTKRGQDVALRCDPISGHVSLYWYRQALGQGPEFLTYFNYEAQQDKSGLPNDRFSAERPEGSISTLTIQRTEQRDSAMYRCASSFLSGAQVGEQYFGPGTRLTVT.